This T cell receptor beta chain was found in a study of Ad26.COV2.S vaccination and SARS-CoV-2 variants. Study overall: Participants got Ad26.COV2.S intramuscularly, once or twice 56 days apart.

Germline loops: CDR1 SGDLS, CDR2 YYNGEE. V shed 3 bases and J shed 9 bases, with 19 bases lying between them. The CDR3 totals 16 residues. Sequenced by immunoSEQ multiplex PCR; TCRdb stores in-frame clones only, minus some. The sample lists hundreds of thousands of clones, 89% occurring once. Treatment reported: around 19 received Ad26.COV2.S at low or high dose, single or two shots; about 5 received placebo; per-sample allocation not given. Collection of the samples took place on day 63 after the first injection of vaccine or placebo. Source: peripheral blood, taken in a trial of Ad26.COV2.S vaccine versus placebo. This TCR was sampled from a person between 18 and 59 years old who received the Ad26.COV2.S COVID-19 vaccine or a placebo. This sequence joins TRBV9 and TRBJ1-6, with D perhaps TRBD1 (5 bases). The CDR3: CASSARIGDGGSPLHF. Written as DNA, the CDR3 is TGTGCCAGCAGCGCCAGGATTGGGGACGGAGGTTCACCCCTCCACTTT.